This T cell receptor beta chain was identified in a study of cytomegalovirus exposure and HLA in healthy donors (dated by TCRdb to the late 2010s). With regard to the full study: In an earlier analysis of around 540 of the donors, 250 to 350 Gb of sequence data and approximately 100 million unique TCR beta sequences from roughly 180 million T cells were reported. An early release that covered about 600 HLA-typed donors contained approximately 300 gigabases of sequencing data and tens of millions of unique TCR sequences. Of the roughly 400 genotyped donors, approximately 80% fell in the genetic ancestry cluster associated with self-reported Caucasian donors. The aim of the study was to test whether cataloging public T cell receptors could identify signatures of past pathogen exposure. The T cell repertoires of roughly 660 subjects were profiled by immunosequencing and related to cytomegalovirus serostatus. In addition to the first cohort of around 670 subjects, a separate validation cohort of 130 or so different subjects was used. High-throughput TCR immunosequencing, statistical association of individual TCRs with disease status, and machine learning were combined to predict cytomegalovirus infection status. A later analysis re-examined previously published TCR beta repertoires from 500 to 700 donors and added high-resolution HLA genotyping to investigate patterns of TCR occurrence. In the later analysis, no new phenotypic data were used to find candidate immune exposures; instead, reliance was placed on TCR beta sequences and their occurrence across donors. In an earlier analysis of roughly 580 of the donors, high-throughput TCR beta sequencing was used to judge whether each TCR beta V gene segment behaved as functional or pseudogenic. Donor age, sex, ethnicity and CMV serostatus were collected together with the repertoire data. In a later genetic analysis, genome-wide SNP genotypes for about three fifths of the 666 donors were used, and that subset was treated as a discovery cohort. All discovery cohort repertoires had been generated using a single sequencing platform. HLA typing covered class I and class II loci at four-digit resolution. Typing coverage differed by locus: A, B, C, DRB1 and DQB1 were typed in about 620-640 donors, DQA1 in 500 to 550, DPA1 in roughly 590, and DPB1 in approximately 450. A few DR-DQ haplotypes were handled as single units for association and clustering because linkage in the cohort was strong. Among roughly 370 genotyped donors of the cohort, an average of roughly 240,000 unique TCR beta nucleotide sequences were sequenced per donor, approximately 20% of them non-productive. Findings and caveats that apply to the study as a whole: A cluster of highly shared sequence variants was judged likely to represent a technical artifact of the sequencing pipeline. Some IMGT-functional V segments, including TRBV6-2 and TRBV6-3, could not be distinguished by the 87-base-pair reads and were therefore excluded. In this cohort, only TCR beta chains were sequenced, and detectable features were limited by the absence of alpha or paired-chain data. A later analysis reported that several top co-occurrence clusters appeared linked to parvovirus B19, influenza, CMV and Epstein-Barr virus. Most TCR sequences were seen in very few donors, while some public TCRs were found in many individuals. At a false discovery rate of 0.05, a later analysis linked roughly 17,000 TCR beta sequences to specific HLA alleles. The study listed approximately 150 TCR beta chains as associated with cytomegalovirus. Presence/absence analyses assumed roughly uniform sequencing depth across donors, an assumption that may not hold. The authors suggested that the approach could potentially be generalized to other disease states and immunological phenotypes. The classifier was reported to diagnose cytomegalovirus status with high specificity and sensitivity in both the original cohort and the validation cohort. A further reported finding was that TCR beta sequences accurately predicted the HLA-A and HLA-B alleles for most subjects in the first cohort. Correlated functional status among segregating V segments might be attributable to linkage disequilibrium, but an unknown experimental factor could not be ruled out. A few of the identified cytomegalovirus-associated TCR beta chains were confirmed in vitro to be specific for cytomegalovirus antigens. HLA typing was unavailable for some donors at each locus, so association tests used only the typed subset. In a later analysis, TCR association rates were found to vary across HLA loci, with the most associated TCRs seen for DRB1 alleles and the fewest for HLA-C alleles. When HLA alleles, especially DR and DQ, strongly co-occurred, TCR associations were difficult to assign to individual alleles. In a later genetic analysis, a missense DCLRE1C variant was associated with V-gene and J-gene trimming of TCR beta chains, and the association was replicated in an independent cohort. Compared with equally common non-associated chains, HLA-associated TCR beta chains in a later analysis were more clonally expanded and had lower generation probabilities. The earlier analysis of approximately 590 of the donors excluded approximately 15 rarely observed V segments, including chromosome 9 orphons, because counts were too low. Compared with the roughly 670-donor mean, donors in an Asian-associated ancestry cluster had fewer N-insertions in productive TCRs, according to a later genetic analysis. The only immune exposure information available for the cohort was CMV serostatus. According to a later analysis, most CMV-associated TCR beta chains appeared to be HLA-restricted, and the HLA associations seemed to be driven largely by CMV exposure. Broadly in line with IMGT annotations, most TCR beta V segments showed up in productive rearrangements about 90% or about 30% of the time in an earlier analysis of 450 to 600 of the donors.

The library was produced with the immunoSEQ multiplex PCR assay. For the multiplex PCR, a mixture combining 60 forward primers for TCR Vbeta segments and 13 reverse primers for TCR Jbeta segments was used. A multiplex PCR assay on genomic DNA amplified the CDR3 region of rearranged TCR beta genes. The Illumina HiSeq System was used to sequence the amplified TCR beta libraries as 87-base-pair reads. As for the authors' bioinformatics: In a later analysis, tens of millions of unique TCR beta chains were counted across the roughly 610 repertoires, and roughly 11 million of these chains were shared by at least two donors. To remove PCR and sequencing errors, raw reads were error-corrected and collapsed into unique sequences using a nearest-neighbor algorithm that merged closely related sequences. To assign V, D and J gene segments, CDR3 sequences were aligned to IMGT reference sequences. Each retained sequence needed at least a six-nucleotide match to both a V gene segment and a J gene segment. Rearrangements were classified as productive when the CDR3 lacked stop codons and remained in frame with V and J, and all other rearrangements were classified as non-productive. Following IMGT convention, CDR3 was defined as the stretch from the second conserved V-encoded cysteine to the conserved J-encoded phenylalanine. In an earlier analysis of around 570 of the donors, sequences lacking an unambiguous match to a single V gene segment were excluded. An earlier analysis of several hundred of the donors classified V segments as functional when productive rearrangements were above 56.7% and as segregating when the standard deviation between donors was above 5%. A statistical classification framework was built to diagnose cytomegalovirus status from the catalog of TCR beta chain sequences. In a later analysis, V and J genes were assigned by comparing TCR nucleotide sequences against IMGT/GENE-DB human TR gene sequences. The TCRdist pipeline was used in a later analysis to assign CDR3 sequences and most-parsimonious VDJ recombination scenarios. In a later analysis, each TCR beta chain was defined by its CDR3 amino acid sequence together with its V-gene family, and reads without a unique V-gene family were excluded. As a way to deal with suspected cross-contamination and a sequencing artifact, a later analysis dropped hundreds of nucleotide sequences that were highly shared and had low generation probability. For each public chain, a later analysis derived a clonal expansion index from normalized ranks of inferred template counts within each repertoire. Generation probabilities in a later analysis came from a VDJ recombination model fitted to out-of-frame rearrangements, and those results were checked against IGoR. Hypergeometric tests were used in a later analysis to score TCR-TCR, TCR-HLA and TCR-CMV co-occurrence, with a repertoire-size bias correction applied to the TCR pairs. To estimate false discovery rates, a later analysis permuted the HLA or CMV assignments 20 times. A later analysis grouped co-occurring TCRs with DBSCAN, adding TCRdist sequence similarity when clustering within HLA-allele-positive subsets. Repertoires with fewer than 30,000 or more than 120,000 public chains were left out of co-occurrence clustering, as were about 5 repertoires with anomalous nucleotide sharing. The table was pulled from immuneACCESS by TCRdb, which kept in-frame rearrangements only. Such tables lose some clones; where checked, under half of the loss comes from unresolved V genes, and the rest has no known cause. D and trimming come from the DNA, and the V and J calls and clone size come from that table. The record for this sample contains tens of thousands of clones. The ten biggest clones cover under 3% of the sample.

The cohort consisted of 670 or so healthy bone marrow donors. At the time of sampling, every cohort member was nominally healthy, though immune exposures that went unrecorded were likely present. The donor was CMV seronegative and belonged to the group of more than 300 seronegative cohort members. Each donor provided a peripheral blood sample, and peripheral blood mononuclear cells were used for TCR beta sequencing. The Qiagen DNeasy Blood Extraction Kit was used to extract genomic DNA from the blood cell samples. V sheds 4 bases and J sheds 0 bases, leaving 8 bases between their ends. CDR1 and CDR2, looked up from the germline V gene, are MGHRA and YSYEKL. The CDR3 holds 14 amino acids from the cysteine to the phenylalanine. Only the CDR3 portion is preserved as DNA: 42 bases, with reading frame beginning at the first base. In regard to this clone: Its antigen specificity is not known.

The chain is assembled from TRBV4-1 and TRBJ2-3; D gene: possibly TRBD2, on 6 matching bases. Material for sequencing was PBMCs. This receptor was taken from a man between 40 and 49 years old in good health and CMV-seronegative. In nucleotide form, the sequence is TGCGCCAGCAGCCCGGGGGTCAGCACAGATACGCAGTATTTT. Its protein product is CASSPGVSTDTQYF.